This T cell receptor beta chain was profiled in a study of CD8+CD57+ T cells in acquired aplastic anemia. Study-level information: Sorted cells (CD4+ and CD8+) yielded DNA amounts that averaged around 3.1 ug. An average of around 11 million reads for CD4+ cells was obtained from healthy donors.

Trimming cost V 5 bases and J 2 bases, with 4 bases left between them. Germline lookup yields CDR1 SGHTA and CDR2 FQGNSA. This CDR3 has 13 amino acids. Regarding this clonotype: Its antigen is currently unknown.

Study findings and constraints: Significance was not reached for CD8+ Simpson's diversity between patients and controls. Patients and controls shared under 35 CD8+ CDR3 sequences, which appeared highly expressed in patients and within their immunodominant clones.

Genomic DNA, the template, was used for profiling of the TCR beta VDJ and CDR3. A single record per CDR3 protein comes from TCRdb applying MiXCR to the reads. This sample carries roughly 420,000 distinct CDR3 sequences, 65% to 80% of them seen once, and the ten largest clones take under 5%. This TCR derives from a human donor in good health, serving as a control. The sequenced sample consisted of sorted CD4+, CD8+, or CD8+CD57+ T cells (not recorded which) from PBMCs. The chain is built from TRBV7-2 and TRBJ1-6; no clear D. The CDR3 DNA is TGTGCCAGCAGCCTAACCTATAATTCACCCCTCCACTTT. It yields the protein CASSLTYNSPLHF.